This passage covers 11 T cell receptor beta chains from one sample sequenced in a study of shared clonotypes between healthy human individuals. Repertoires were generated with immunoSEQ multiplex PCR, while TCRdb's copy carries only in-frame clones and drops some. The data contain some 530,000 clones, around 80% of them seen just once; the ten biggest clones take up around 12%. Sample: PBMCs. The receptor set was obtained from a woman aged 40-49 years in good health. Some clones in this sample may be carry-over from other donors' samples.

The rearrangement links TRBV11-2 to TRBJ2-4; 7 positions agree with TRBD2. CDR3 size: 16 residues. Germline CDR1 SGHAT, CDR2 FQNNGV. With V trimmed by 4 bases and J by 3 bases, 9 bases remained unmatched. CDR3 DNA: TGTGCCAGCAGCTCTGGGGAGCGGGGCTTCAAAAACATTCAGTACTTC. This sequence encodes CASSSGERGFKNIQYF.

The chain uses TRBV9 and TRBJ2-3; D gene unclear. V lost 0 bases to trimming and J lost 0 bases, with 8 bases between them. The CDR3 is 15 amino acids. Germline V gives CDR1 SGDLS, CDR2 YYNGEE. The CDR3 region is CASSVAVTSTDTQYF. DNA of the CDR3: TGTGCCAGCAGCGTAGCAGTCACTAGCACAGATACGCAGTATTTT. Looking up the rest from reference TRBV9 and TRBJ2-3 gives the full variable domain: DSGVTQTPKHLITATGQRVTLRCSPRSGDLSVYWYQQSLDQGLQFLIQYYNGEERAKGNILERFSAQQFPDLHSELNLSSLELGDSALYFCASSVAVTSTDTQYFGPGTRLTVL.

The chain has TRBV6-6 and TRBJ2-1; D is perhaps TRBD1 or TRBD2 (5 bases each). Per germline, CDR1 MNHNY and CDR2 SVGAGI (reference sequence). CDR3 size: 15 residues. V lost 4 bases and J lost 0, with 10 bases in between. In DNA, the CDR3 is TGTGCCAGCAGTTCCGGGACGAGCTCCTACAATGAGCAGTTCTTC. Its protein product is CASSSGTSSYNEQFF.

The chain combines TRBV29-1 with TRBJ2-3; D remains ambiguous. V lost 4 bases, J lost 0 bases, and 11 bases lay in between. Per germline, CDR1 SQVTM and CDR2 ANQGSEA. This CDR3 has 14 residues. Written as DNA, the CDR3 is TGCAGCGTTGCGGGCCTCTCTAGCACAGATACGCAGTATTTT. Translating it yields CSVAGLSSTDTQYF.

The CDR3 here is CAISSTSGPSYNEQFF. In DNA form, the CDR3 reads TGTGCCATCAGTTCTACCAGCGGACCTAGCTACAATGAGCAGTTCTTC. The chain combines TRBV10-3 with TRBJ2-1, with D possibly being TRBD2 (5 bases). Trimming pared 5 bases from V and 3 bases from J, leaving 17 bases between. The CDR3 has 16 amino acids. In germline, CDR1 is ENHRY, CDR2 SYGVKD.

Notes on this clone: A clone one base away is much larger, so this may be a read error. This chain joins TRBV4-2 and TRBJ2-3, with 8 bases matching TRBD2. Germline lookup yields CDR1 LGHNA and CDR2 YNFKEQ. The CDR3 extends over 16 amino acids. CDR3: CASGQAGAGSADTQYF. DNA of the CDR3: TGTGCCAGCGGCCAAGCGGGGGCTGGTAGCGCGGATACGCAGTATTTT.

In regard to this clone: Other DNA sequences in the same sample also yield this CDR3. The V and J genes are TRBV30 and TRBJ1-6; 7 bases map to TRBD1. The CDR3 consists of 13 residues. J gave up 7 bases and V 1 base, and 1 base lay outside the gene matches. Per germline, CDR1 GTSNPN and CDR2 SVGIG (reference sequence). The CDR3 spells CAWSGRGNSPLHF. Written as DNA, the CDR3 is TGTGCCTGGAGTGGCAGGGGGAATTCACCCCTCCACTTT.

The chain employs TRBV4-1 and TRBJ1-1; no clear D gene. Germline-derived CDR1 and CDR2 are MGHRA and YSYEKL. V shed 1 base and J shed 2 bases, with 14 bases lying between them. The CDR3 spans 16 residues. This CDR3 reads CASSQVRLQRNTEAFF. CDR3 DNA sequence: TGCGCCAGCAGCCAAGTTCGTTTGCAGCGAAACACTGAAGCTTTCTTT.

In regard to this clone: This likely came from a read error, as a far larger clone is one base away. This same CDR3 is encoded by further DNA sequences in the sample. The chain's CDR3 is CASSLSQGVGYGYTF. Here the CDR3 DNA reads TGTGCCAGCAGCTTATCGCAGGGGGTGGGCTATGGCTACACCTTC. The chain has TRBV27 and TRBJ1-2, with 7 bases lining up with TRBD1. Germline assignment: CDR1 MNHEY and CDR2 SMNVEV (reference sequence). This CDR3 comprises 15 residues.

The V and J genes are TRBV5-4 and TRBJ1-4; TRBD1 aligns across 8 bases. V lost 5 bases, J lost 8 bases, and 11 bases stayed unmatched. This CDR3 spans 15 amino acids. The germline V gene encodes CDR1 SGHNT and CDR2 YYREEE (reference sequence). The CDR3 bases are TGTGCCAGCAGTTTTGGGTCGGACAGGGACGAAAAACTGTTTTTT. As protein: CASSFGSDRDEKLFF.

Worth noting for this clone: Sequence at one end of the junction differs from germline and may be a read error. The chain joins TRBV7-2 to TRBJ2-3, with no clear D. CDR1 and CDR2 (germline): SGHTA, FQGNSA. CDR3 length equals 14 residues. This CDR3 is CASSSTAFTDTLYF. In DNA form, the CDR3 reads TGTGCCAGCAGCTCAACGGCCTTCACAGATACGCTGTATTTT.